One and the same sample provided the 31 T cell receptor beta chains below, sequenced in a study of OX40 agonist ivuxolimab in advanced cancers. Clones were read by immunoSEQ multiplex PCR, and TCRdb kept only the in-frame ones, dropping some. The table has some 74,000 clones, roughly 88% seen once. Sequencing used CD4+ or CD8+ T cells sorted from blood, obtained in a trial of the OX40 agonist ivuxolimab. The receptors originated from an adult with an advanced solid tumor such as melanoma, head and neck, liver or kidney cancer.

J is TRBJ2-7 and V is TRBV28; TRBD1 agrees at 9 bases. The V and J ends lost 3 bases and 7 bases, in that order; junction bases with no gene match: 10. This CDR3 is 15 amino acids long. Germline CDR1 and CDR2: MDHEN and SYDVKM. The CDR3 sequence is CASSFPGQGPVEQYF. CDR3 coding DNA: TGTGCCAGCAGTTTCCCGGGACAGGGCCCGGTGGAGCAGTACTTC. The full variable domain, completed using reference TRBV28 and TRBJ2-7, is DVKVTQSSRYLVKRTGEKVFLECVQDMDHENMFWYRQDPGLGLRLIYFSYDVKMKEKGDIPEGYSVSREKKERFSLILESASTNQTSMYLCASSFPGQGPVEQYFGPGTRLTVT.

The gene calls are TRBV29-1 and TRBJ2-5; 13 nucleotides agree with TRBD2. The CDR3 covers 15 residues. The ends lost 7 bases at V and 4 bases at J; junction bases unmatched: 9. Germline values: CDR1 SQVTM, CDR2 ANQGSEA. Here the CDR3 reads CSAQLAGGPRETQYF. In nucleotides, the CDR3 is TGCAGCGCTCAACTAGCGGGAGGGCCCCGAGAGACCCAGTACTTC.

J is TRBJ2-7 and V is TRBV21-1; TRBD2, the D gene given by the table, was not confirmed from the DNA. TRBV21-1 is marked as a pseudogene. There are 15 residues in the CDR3. CDR3 DNA: TGTGCCAGCAGCAAAGTAGGCGGGAGGGATTACGAGCAGTACTTC. Protein: CASSKVGGRDYEQYF.

The V and J genes are TRBV9 and TRBJ2-7; D unresolved. There are 13 residues in the CDR3. The V end lost 4 bases, the J end lost 0 bases, and 8 bases lay between the germline ends. Germline values: CDR1 SGDLS, CDR2 YYNGEE. CDR3 loop: CASSPAVSYEQYF. CDR3 coding DNA: TGTGCCAGCAGCCCCGCTGTCTCCTACGAGCAGTACTTC. Complete variable domain (other parts from reference TRBV9 and TRBJ2-7): DSGVTQTPKHLITATGQRVTLRCSPRSGDLSVYWYQQSLDQGLQFLIQYYNGEERAKGNILERFSAQQFPDLHSELNLSSLELGDSALYFCASSPAVSYEQYFGPGTRLTVT.

The chain joins TRBV19 to TRBJ2-3; D is unresolved. The CDR3 loop spans 12 amino acids. Trimming shortened V by 5 bases and J by 8 bases, and 11 bases separated the two germline ends. Germline V gene lookup returns CDR1 LNHDA and CDR2 SQIVND (reference sequence). The CDR3 loop is CASSYTAGTQYF. For the CDR3, the DNA is TGTGCCAGTAGTTACACGGCTGGTACGCAGTATTTT.

V is TRBV5-6 and J is TRBJ2-2; D is unresolved. CDR1 and CDR2 (germline): SGHDT, YYEEEE. The CDR3 spans 14 residues. Trimming stripped 2 bases from V and 1 base from J, with 6 bases between. CDR3: CASSFYKNTGELFF. For the CDR3, the DNA is TGTGCCAGCAGCTTCTACAAGAACACCGGGGAGCTGTTTTTT.

Turning to this clone: Germline is not matched at one junction end, which may reflect a read error. The chain joins TRBV7-7 to TRBJ2-2; weak D call: TRBD2 (5 bases). Germline assignment: CDR1 SSHAT and CDR2 FNYEAQ (reference sequence). The CDR3 covers 15 residues. CDR3: CASSLDIAPPGELFF. CDR3 in DNA: TGTGCTAGCAGCTTAGATATAGCGCCCCCCGGGGAGCTGTTTTTT. Full variable domain (missing parts from reference TRBV7-7 and TRBJ2-2): GAGVSQSPRYKVTKRGQDVTLRCDPISSHATLYWYQQALGQGPEFLTYFNYEAQPDKSGLPSDRFSAERPEGSISTLTIQRTEQRDSAMYRCASSLDIAPPGELFFGEGSRLTVL.

The chain joins TRBV4-1 to TRBJ2-7; D might be TRBD2 (5 bases). Germline-derived CDR1 and CDR2 are MGHRA and YSYEKL. The CDR3 runs 14 residues. The ends were cut back, 0 bases at V and 0 bases at J, with 6 bases in the middle. The CDR3 nucleotides read TGCGCCAGCAGCCAAGAACGGGGCTCCTACGAGCAGTACTTC. This encodes CASSQERGSYEQYF.

This clone has only a few counts. The CDR3 is CASRGDRGNTEAFF. Written as DNA, the CDR3 is TGTGCCAGCAGGGGGGACAGGGGCAACACTGAAGCTTTCTTT. This chain links TRBV28 with TRBJ1-1; 10 nucleotides agree with TRBD1. The V gene's germline CDR1 is MDHEN and CDR2 SYDVKM. The CDR3 has 14 residues. J lost 2 bases, V lost 6 bases, and 3 bases had no gene match.

This chain connects TRBV6-5 to TRBJ2-5; unclear D gene. CDR1 is MNHEY, CDR2 SVGAGI, per germline. CDR3 size: 13 residues. The V and J ends lost 0 bases and 2 bases respectively, with 4 bases between them. The CDR3 loop is CASSYSHQETQYF. The DNA for the CDR3 is TGTGCCAGCAGTTACTCACATCAAGAGACCCAGTACTTC.

On this clone itself: The same CDR3 can be traced to other DNA sequences in this sample. V usage is TRBV2 and J usage is TRBJ2-1; possibly TRBD2 for D (6 bases). The germline gives CDR1 SNHLY, CDR2 FYNNEI. V was clipped by 6 bases and J by 12 bases, with 12 bases between them. There are 11 residues in the CDR3. CDR3 sequence (DNA): TGTGCCAGCAGACTGGGGGGAGGGCAGTTCTTC. It yields the protein CASRLGGGQFF. Full variable domain (outside the CDR3, taken from reference TRBV2 and TRBJ2-1): EPEVTQTPSHQVTQMGQEVILRCVPISNHLYFYWYRQILGQKVEFLVSFYNNEISEKSEIFDDQFSVERPDGSNFTLKIRSTKLEDSAMYFCASRLGGGQFFGPGTRLTVL.

The chain recombines TRBV28 with TRBJ2-3; weak D call: TRBD1 (5 bases). CDR1 and CDR2 from the germline V gene are MDHEN and SYDVKM. The V gene lost 7 bases and the J gene lost 0 bases, with 17 bases spanning the gap. The CDR3 consists of 16 residues. CDR3 bases: TGTGCCAGCATAGGGGCCTCTATTTTTAGCACAGATACGCAGTATTTT. Amino acid sequence: CASIGASIFSTDTQYF.

The chain is built from TRBV7-2 and TRBJ2-7; 13 bases line up with TRBD2. Trimming cost V 1 base and J 10 bases; bases outside gene matches: 4. The germline V gene has CDR1 SGHTA and CDR2 FQGNSA. The CDR3 sequence is 14 residues long. DNA for the CDR3: TGTGCCAGCAGCTTAGGGACTAGCGGGAGCCCCCAGTACTTC. Translating gives CASSLGTSGSPQYF.

This chain uses TRBV7-9 with TRBJ2-5; 14 bases agree with TRBD2. V lost 4 bases and J lost 2; bases outside the gene matches: 3. From germline, CDR1 is SEHNR and CDR2 FQNEAQ (reference sequence). The CDR3 is made up of 16 amino acids. The CDR3: CASSSGLAGGQETQYF. The CDR3 DNA is TGTGCCAGCAGCTCCGGACTAGCGGGAGGTCAAGAGACCCAGTACTTC.

The V call is TRBV5-4, the J call TRBJ2-7; 7 nucleotides line up with TRBD2. V dropped 7 bases and J dropped 5; count of bases not matched to a gene: 15. The length of the CDR3 is 15 residues. The germline CDR1 and CDR2 sequences are SGHNT and YYREEE (reference sequence). This chain's CDR3 is CASWEGLHVPNEQYF. CDR3 bases: TGTGCCAGCTGGGAGGGCCTACACGTCCCCAACGAGCAGTACTTC.

The chain joins TRBV7-2 to TRBJ2-7; no clear D. CDR3 size: 14 residues. V dropped 5 bases and J dropped 0 bases, with 11 bases sitting between them. Germline V lookup: CDR1 SGHTA, CDR2 FQGNSA. The CDR3 region has the DNA TGTGCCAGCAGCCCACGGATTGTCTCCTACGAGCAGTACTTC. It yields the protein CASSPRIVSYEQYF.

The chain couples TRBV6-4 to TRBJ2-5, with D hard to call. The CDR3 is 9 residues long. V was shortened by 6 bases and J by 4 bases, with 0 bases between the two germline ends. Germline CDR1 and CDR2: MRHNA and SNTAGT. The CDR3 DNA sequence: TGTGCCAGCAGAGAGACCCAGTACTTC. It is translated as CASRETQYF.

The chain has TRBV5-8 and TRBJ2-5; 11 nucleotides align to TRBD1. The CDR3 loop spans 16 amino acids. Germline CDR1 reads SGHTS; CDR2 reads YDEGEE. V gave up 4 bases and J gave up 5 bases; unmatched junction bases: 10. This CDR3 reads CASSRWTGGSRETQYF. The CDR3, as DNA: TGTGCCAGCAGCCGATGGACAGGGGGCAGTCGGGAGACCCAGTACTTC.

The chain is built from TRBV28 and TRBJ1-5; 10 bases agree with TRBD1. The germline CDR1 and CDR2 sequences are MDHEN and SYDVKM. This CDR3 region has 15 residues. The J segment lost 3 bases and the V segment lost 4 bases, leaving 3 bases of the junction unmatched. The CDR3 DNA reads as TGTGCCAGCAGTTCGGGACAGGGGAACAATCAGCCCCAGCATTTT. Translating gives CASSSGQGNNQPQHF. Full variable domain (remainder filled in from reference TRBV28 and TRBJ1-5): DVKVTQSSRYLVKRTGEKVFLECVQDMDHENMFWYRQDPGLGLRLIYFSYDVKMKEKGDIPEGYSVSREKKERFSLILESASTNQTSMYLCASSSGQGNNQPQHFGDGTRLSIL.

This chain's CDR3 is CASSGGKGTGELFF. The CDR3 DNA follows: TGTGCCAGCAGTGGAGGGAAAGGCACCGGGGAGCTGTTTTTT. The gene calls are TRBV2 and TRBJ2-2; D may be TRBD2 (5 bases). Trimming took off 4 bases at V and 4 bases at J, with 10 bases between the two ends. Germline CDR1 reads SNHLY; CDR2 reads FYNNEI. The CDR3 spans 14 residues.

The chain joins TRBV11-2 to TRBJ2-5, with TRBD1 matching over 7 bases. Germline V gene sequence: CDR1 SGHAT, CDR2 FQNNGV. Trimming cost V 5 bases and J 0 bases; bases outside gene matches: 12. The CDR3 length is 17 residues. CDR3 sequence (DNA): TGTGCCAGCAGCCTAGGGGGCAGCGGACAGTACCAAGAGACCCAGTACTTC. Translated: CASSLGGSGQYQETQYF.

This chain joins TRBV25-1 and TRBJ2-2; D is unresolved. V lost 3 bases and J 2 bases, leaving 4 bases between the germline ends. This CDR3 region has 13 residues. Germline V CDR1 and CDR2: MGHDK, SYGVNS. The CDR3: CASSDDNTGELFF. The DNA for the CDR3 is TGTGCCAGCAGTGATGACAACACCGGGGAGCTGTTTTTT.

This chain joins TRBV28 and TRBJ1-3; tentatively, D is TRBD1 (6 bases). The germline gives CDR1 MDHEN, CDR2 SYDVKM. The CDR3 has 15 amino acids. V was shortened by 6 bases and J by 4 bases, with 16 bases between the two germline ends. Here the CDR3 DNA reads TGTGCCAGCAGCATCTACGGGGGGCCAGGAAACACCATATATTTT. Translated: CASSIYGGPGNTIYF.

The chain uses TRBV7-2 and TRBJ2-1, with 12 bases aligning to TRBD2. The CDR3 has 16 residues. Losses at the gene ends were 6 bases for V and 7 bases for J; bases not matched to a gene: 10. Germline CDR1 reads SGHTA; CDR2 reads FQGNSA. CDR3 nucleotide sequence: TGTGCCAGCAGTCCGACTCGACTAGCGGGAGAAAATGAGCAGTTCTTC. Its translation: CASSPTRLAGENEQFF.

The chain links TRBV6-5 to TRBJ2-5; D is perhaps TRBD2 (6 bases). CDR1 is MNHEY and CDR2 is SVGAGI in the germline V gene. The germline V and J ends were trimmed by 7 bases and 5 bases, with 17 bases remaining between them. The CDR3 is 14 amino acids. CDR3 amino acids: CASTPGGITETQYF. CDR3 nucleotide sequence: TGTGCCAGCACACCCGGCGGGATCACGGAGACCCAGTACTTC.

The gene calls are TRBV6-1 and TRBJ1-5, with D possibly being TRBD1 (6 bases). CDR1 is MNHNS and CDR2 is SASEGT in the germline V gene. The V end lost 2 bases, the J end lost 1 base, and 9 bases lay between the germline ends. The CDR3 is 15 residues long. CDR3 nucleotide sequence: TGTGCCAGCAGTGAACGGGGGGGCAGCAATCAGCCCCAGCATTTT. It codes for CASSERGGSNQPQHF.

The table lists this clone with a count of one. CDR3 sequence reads: CATSRDRGLAELPTLAKNIQYF. CDR3 nucleotides: TGTGCCACCAGCAGAGATAGGGGACTAGCGGAGCTTCCGACCTTAGCCAAAAACATTCAGTACTTC. V and J are TRBV15 and TRBJ2-4; 11 bases agree with TRBD2. Losses at the gene ends were 0 bases for V and 0 bases for J; bases not matched to a gene: 16. Looked up from germline, CDR1 is LNHNV and CDR2 is YYDKDF (reference sequence). CDR3 length: 22 residues.

CDR3 coding DNA: TGTGCCAGCTCACCACCGAGTTCAGGTGGGACTAGCGGGAGTCGAAACGAGCAGTACTTC. Protein sequence: CASSPPSSGGTSGSRNEQYF. The chain links TRBV18 to TRBJ2-7; the match to TRBD2 covers 14 bases. Per the germline V gene, CDR1 is KGHSH and CDR2 is LQKENI. CDR3 length: 20 residues. V gave up 0 bases and J gave up 5 bases; unmatched junction bases: 15.

The chain recombines TRBV7-9 with TRBJ2-1; unclear D gene. The CDR3 contains 14 residues. The ends were cut back, 1 base at V and 9 bases at J, with 13 bases in the middle. Germline CDR1 and CDR2: SEHNR and FQNEAQ (reference sequence). The CDR3: CASSLDFRLGEQFF. In nucleotides, the CDR3 is TGTGCCAGCAGCTTAGATTTTAGATTGGGTGAGCAGTTCTTC.

Points on this clone: Compared with germline, one end of the junction differs, possibly owing to a read error. The sample has other DNA sequences that encode this CDR3 too. This chain joins TRBV27 and TRBJ1-2; D might be TRBD1 (5 bases). There are 13 residues in the CDR3. Germline loops: CDR1 MNHEY, CDR2 SMNVEV (reference sequence). The CDR3 region has the DNA TGTGCTAGCAGTTTCAGGGAGAACTATGGCTACACCTTC. This translates into CASSFRENYGYTF.

The chain links TRBV4-1 to TRBJ1-2; D not resolved. The V end lost 3 bases, the J end lost 8 bases, and 13 bases lay between the germline ends. Germline lookup yields CDR1 MGHRA and CDR2 YSYEKL. The CDR3 covers 13 residues. The CDR3 reads CASSQTGEGGYTF. The CDR3, as DNA: TGCGCCAGCAGCCAGACGGGAGAAGGCGGCTACACCTTC.